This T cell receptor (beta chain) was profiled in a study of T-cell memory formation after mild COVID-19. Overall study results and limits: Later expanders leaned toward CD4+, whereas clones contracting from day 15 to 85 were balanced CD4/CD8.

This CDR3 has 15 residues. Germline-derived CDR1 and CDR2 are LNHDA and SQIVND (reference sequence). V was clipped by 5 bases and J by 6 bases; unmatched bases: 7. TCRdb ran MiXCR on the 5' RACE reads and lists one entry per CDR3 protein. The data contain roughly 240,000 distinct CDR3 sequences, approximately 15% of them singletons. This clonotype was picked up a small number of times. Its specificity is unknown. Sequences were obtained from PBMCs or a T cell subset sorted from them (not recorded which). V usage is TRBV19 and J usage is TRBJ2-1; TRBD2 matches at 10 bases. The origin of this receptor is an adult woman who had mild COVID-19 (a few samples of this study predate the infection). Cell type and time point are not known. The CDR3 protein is CASSSTSGWSNEQFF. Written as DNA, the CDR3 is TGTGCCAGTAGTTCGACTAGCGGGTGGTCCAATGAGCAGTTCTTC.